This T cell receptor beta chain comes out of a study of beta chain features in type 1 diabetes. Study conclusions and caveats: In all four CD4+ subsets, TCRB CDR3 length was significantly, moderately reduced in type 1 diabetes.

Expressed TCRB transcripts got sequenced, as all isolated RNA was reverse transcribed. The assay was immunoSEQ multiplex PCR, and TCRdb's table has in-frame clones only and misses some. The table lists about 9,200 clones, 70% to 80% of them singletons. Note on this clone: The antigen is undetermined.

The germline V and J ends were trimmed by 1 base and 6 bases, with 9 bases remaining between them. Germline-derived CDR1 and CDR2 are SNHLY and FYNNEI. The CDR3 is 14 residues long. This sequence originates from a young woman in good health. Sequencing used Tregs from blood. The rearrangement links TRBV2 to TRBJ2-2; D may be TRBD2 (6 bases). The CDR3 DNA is TGTGCCAGCAGTGAAGGATGGGAGGCCGGGGAGCTGTTTTTT. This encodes CASSEGWEAGELFF.